Listed below are T cell receptor beta chains from one sample, sequenced in a study of blood T cell repertoires in COVID-19. Sequencing used immunoSEQ multiplex PCR; TCRdb keeps in-frame clones, though not all of them. The table lists roughly 180,000 clones, roughly 85% of them singletons. Sequencing input: peripheral blood. The receptors were sampled from a woman in her fifties or sixties with acute or convalescent COVID-19. Each CDR3 is given with its conserved first and last residue. Each record gives: J gene, clone size, D gene, V gene, CDR3 length, CDR3 protein, CDR3 DNA. The D gene is left open where the match is weak. The size of a clone is reported for some rows only, either as once, few or many, or as a class for expanded clones.

>TRBJ2-1|NA|TRBD2|TRBV30|15
CAWSFGLAGYNEQFF
TGTGCCTGGAGCTTCGGACTAGCGGGGTACAATGAGCAGTTCTTC
>TRBJ1-3|NA|TRBD1|TRBV4-1|15
CASSQQGAAGNTIYF
TGCGCCAGCAGCCAACAGGGGGCGGCTGGAAACACCATATATTTT
>TRBJ2-3|NA|NA|TRBV4-1|15
CASSPSSGGTDTQYF
TGCGCCAGCAGCCCATCGTCGGGGGGCACAGATACGCAGTATTTT
>TRBJ2-1|once|TRBD2|TRBV4-2|17
CASSLYGTSGGNNEQFF
TGTGCCAGCAGCCTTTACGGGACTAGCGGGGGGAACAATGAGCAGTTCTTC
>TRBJ2-1|NA|NA|TRBV6-6|12
CASSRFEDEQFF
TGTGCCAGCAGCCGATTCGAGGATGAGCAGTTCTTC
>TRBJ2-1|NA|TRBD2|TRBV5-1|18
CASSWGLAGGNSYNEQFF
TGCGCCAGCAGCTGGGGACTAGCGGGAGGCAATTCCTACAATGAGCAGTTCTTC
>TRBJ2-3|NA|NA|TRBV7-9|13
CASSFGGTDTQYF
TGTGCCAGCAGCTTTGGAGGCACAGATACGCAGTATTTT
>TRBJ1-2|NA|TRBD1|TRBV6-1|13
CASSESGGVGYTF
TGTGCCAGCAGTGAGTCAGGGGGCGTTGGCTACACCTTC
>TRBJ1-1|NA|NA|TRBV27|13
CASSSAAATKAFF
TGTGCCAGCAGCTCGGCGGCGGCGACTAAAGCTTTCTTT
>TRBJ2-1|NA|NA|TRBV9|15
CASSVWGDKYNEQFF
TGTGCCAGCAGCGTTTGGGGGGATAAGTACAATGAGCAGTTCTTC
>TRBJ2-3|NA|TRBD2|TRBV9|15
CASSVSGRHTDTQYF
TGTGCCAGCAGCGTTAGCGGGAGGCATACAGATACGCAGTATTTT
>TRBJ1-1|NA|NA|TRBV21-1|14
CASSKGLASNEAFF
TGTGCCAGCAGCAAGGGACTGGCCAGCAATGAAGCTTTCTTT
>TRBJ2-3|NA|NA|TRBV10-2|12
CASSSGTDTQYF
TGCGCCAGCAGTTCTGGCACAGATACGCAGTATTTT